The subject of this entry is one TCR beta chain. Its antigen is unidentified. Expressed TCRB transcripts were sequenced after all isolated RNA was converted to cDNA. Sequenced by immunoSEQ multiplex PCR; TCRdb stores in-frame clones only, minus some. Here the sample spans 20,000 to 25,000 clones, approximately 57% being singletons. The sample originates from a study of beta chain features in type 1 diabetes. Overall study results and limits: Within each of all four CD4+ subsets, Type 1 diabetes patients had TCRB CDR3s that were moderately but significantly shorter. Researchers caution that PCR might favor shorter templates, equally among patients and controls.

V was trimmed by 1 base and J by 0 bases, leaving 12 bases between them. This CDR3 is 16 amino acids long. Germline assignment: CDR1 SGHNT and CDR2 YYREEE (reference sequence). A single heparinised blood sample, averaging approximately 110 mL, was obtained per donor. All of the sorted populations showed purity greater than 98%. The V gene is TRBV5-4, the J gene TRBJ2-3, with a tentative D call TRBD1 (6 bases). What was sequenced was stem cell memory CD4+ T cells from blood. The TCR sequence derives from a man younger than 35 with type 1 diabetes. The CDR3 spells CASSLSGQTSTDTQYF. CDR3 DNA sequence: TGTGCCAGCAGCTTGTCTGGACAGACTAGCACAGATACGCAGTATTTT.